Following are 10 T cell receptor beta chains from one sample sequenced in a study of cytomegalovirus exposure and HLA in healthy donors. In the PCR, 60 Vbeta and 13 Jbeta primers were used. Data came from immunoSEQ multiplex PCR; TCRdb stores just in-frame clones and leaves some out. The profile shows 150,000 to 200,000 clones, about three quarters of them singletons. Sequenced: PBMCs. These receptors were taken from a man aged 18 to 30 in good health and CMV-seropositive.

V gene TRBV21-1 combines with J gene TRBJ2-7; the table's D call TRBD2 went unverified against the DNA. TRBV21-1 is assigned pseudogene status. The CDR3 sequence is 14 residues long. The CDR3 region is CASSNQDLDYEQYV. In DNA form, the CDR3 reads TGTGCCAGCAGCAATCAGGATCTCGACTACGAGCAGTACGTC.

About this clone itself: At one of its ends the junction is not consistent with the germline gene, which may arise from a read error. V usage is TRBV6-1 and J usage is TRBJ2-3; 12 bases fit TRBD2. The germline CDR1 and CDR2 sequences are MNHNS and SASEGT. CDR3 length: 16 amino acids. The CDR3 region has the DNA TGTGCCAGCAGTCAAGCCCTAGCGGGGGGGCGGGGTACGCAGTATTTT. Protein product: CASSQALAGGRGTQYF.

This clone was observed a single time. V is TRBV6-5 and J is TRBJ1-2, with unresolved D. The CDR3 is 14 amino acids. Looked up from germline, CDR1 is MNHEY and CDR2 is SVGAGI. Trimming left V 5 bases short and J 0 bases short, with 10 bases between. Here the CDR3 DNA reads TGTGCCAGCAGTGAACGGGGTCCTAACTATGGCTACACCTTC. Amino acids: CASSERGPNYGYTF.

This clone was picked up one time. The chain links TRBV18 to TRBJ1-1; tentative D call: TRBD1 (5 bases). CDR1 is KGHSH, CDR2 LQKENI, per germline. The CDR3 sequence is 13 residues long. The germline V and J ends were trimmed by 1 base and 6 bases, with 9 bases remaining between them. CDR3 protein: CASSPQGRAEAFF. The CDR3, as DNA: TGTGCCAGCTCACCACAGGGGAGGGCTGAAGCTTTCTTT.

The CDR3 protein is CASSLTSLSSGANVLTF. As DNA, the CDR3 is TGTGCCAGCAGCTTAACCAGTTTAAGCTCTGGGGCCAACGTCCTGACTTTC. V usage is TRBV7-9 and J usage is TRBJ2-6; D is unclear. The CDR3 consists of 17 residues. The V gene's germline CDR1 is SEHNR and CDR2 FQNEAQ (reference sequence). V shed 2 bases and J shed 0 bases, with 11 bases lying between them. The whole variable domain, remainder taken from reference TRBV7-9 and TRBJ2-6, is DTGVSQNPRHKITKRGQNVTFRCDPISEHNRLYWYRQTLGQGPEFLTYFQNEAQLEKSRLLSDRFSAERPKGSFSTLEIQRTEQGDSAMYLCASSLTSLSSGANVLTFGAGSRLTVL.

This chain links TRBV4-1 with TRBJ1-1, with D possibly matching TRBD1 (5 bases). Deletions cut 1 base from V and 1 base from J, with 13 bases between. The CDR3 sequence is 16 residues long. Germline CDR1 and CDR2: MGHRA and YSYEKL. CDR3 protein: CASSQGAGYGNTEAFF. The CDR3 coding sequence is TGCGCCAGCAGCCAAGGGGCAGGGTACGGGAACACTGAAGCTTTCTTT.

A note on this clone: At one end the junction does not follow the germline gene, possibly because of a read error. The gene calls are TRBV7-9 and TRBJ2-1, with 10 bases matching TRBD2. CDR1 is SEHNR and CDR2 is FQNEAQ in the germline V gene (reference sequence). The CDR3 extends over 16 amino acids. The CDR3 DNA reads TGTGCCAGCAGCATAGCGGGGGGACCAGGTTACAATGAGCAGTTCTTC. Translated, it gives CASSIAGGPGYNEQFF. Filled out from reference TRBV7-9 and TRBJ2-1, the complete variable domain reads DTGVSQNPRHKITKRGQNVTFRCDPISEHNRLYWYRQTLGQGPEFLTYFQNEAQLEKSRLLSDRFSAERPKGSFSTLEIQRTEQGDSAMYLCASSIAGGPGYNEQFFGPGTRLTVL.

The CDR3: CASSFLRGLATGELFF. The DNA of the CDR3 is TGTGCCAGCAGTTTTCTTAGGGGGCTGGCCACCGGGGAGCTGTTTTTT. The rearrangement uses TRBV28 and TRBJ2-2, with 7 bases identical to TRBD1. CDR3 length: 16 residues. The V gene end was trimmed by 3 bases and the J gene end by 4 bases; junction bases not matched to a gene: 8. Looked up from germline, CDR1 is MDHEN and CDR2 is SYDVKM.

Worth noting for this clone: One end of the junction fails to match germline, which may point to a read error. The chain joins TRBV7-9 to TRBJ2-2; D is unclear. The germline gives CDR1 SEHNR, CDR2 FQNEAQ (reference sequence). This CDR3 contains 12 residues. The CDR3 protein is CSSSSFTGELFF. DNA for the CDR3: TGTTCCAGCAGCTCCTTCACCGGGGAGCTGTTTTTT.

This clone was observed once. The chain is built from TRBV6-4 and TRBJ1-5; a possible D gene is TRBD1 (6 bases). Trimming left V 2 bases short and J 3 bases short, with 8 bases between. CDR3 length equals 14 residues. Germline V gene sequence: CDR1 MRHNA, CDR2 SNTAGT. In DNA form, the CDR3 reads TGTGCCAGCAGTGACCCAGGGGTCAATCAGCCCCAGCATTTT. This codes for CASSDPGVNQPQHF.